The rows below give T cell receptor beta chains drawn from one sample of a study of control samples from healthy donors and cancer patients. TCRdb keeps only in-frame clones here, not all; method: immunoSEQ multiplex PCR. The data hold under 300,000 clones, with roughly 80% observed a single time. What was sequenced was PBMCs. These receptors originate from a woman in her fifties or sixties with lung cancer. CDR3s include the opening cysteine and the closing phenylalanine or tryptophan. The D gene is left open where the match is weak. Clone size is not always given. Where it is, it says once, few, many or a class for expanded clones.

j_call d_call clone_size v_call cdr3_nt cdr3_aa
TRBJ2-6 . few TRBV6-5 TGTGCCAGCAAGCGAGGGTCTGGGGCCAACGTCCTGACTTTC CASKRGSGANVLTF
TRBJ1-2 . . TRBV6-5 TGTGCCAGCTCCTCCCCCACAAACTATGGCTACACCTTC CASSSPTNYGYTF
TRBJ1-3 . . TRBV9 TGTGCCAGCAGCGTAGTAAGCTCTGGAAACACCATATATTTT CASSVVSSGNTIYF
TRBJ2-5 TRBD2 few TRBV19 TGTGCCAGTAGTGATTCGATCGGACTAGCGTCAGAGACCCAGTACTTC CASSDSIGLASETQYF
TRBJ2-3 TRBD2 . TRBV3-1/TRBV3-2 TGTGCCAGCAGCCAAGATTTACTAGCGGGGGTGGGGGATACGCAGTATTTT CASSQDLLAGVGDTQYF
TRBJ2-7 TRBD1 few TRBV5-6 TGTGCCAGCAGCTACAGCCCGGGGGGACAGGGGGTCTACGAGCAGTACTTC CASSYSPGGQGVYEQYF
TRBJ2-1 . . TRBV6-5 TGTGCCAGCAGACAAAGTAGCGGAGCCTACAATGAGCAGTTCTTC CASRQSSGAYNEQFF
TRBJ2-7 TRBD2 once TRBV9 TGTGCCAGCAGCGTAGCCCCAGCGGGGCCTTCCTACGAGCAGTACTTC CASSVAPAGPSYEQYF
TRBJ2-3 . . TRBV19 TGTGCCAGTACCTTAACTCGCAGGAGAACAGATACGCAGTATTTT CASTLTRRRTDTQYF
TRBJ2-1 . . TRBV15 TGTGCCACCAGCCCCTTAGGCAATGAGCAGTTCTTC CATSPLGNEQFF
TRBJ2-1 TRBD2 . TRBV4-1 TGCGCCAGCAGCCCTCTAAAGCGGGGGGGGAACAATGAGCAGTTCTTC CASSPLKRGGNNEQFF
TRBJ2-1 . . TRBV28 TGTGCCAGCACTTTCCACGGGCCTGCTAATGAGCAGTTCTTC CASTFHGPANEQFF
TRBJ1-5 . . TRBV11-3 TGTGCCAGCAGCTTAGGAGCCCATACAGGCCCTAGCAATCAGCCCCAGCATTTT CASSLGAHTGPSNQPQHF
TRBJ1-1 . . TRBV10-3 TGTGCCATCAGTGGTAGCTCGGCAAAGACTTTCTTT CAISGSSAKTFF
TRBJ2-7 TRBD2 . TRBV5-1 TGCGCCAGCAGCCCTAGCGGGGGCTCCTACGAGCAGTACTTC CASSPSGGSYEQYF
TRBJ1-4 . . TRBV21-1 TGTGCCAGCAGCGGGACAGGGGAGGGAAAACTGTTTTTT CASSGTGEGKLFF
TRBJ2-2 TRBD1 . TRBV6-1 TGTGCCAGCAGCACCGGGACAGGGTCCACCGGGGAGCTGTTTTTT CASSTGTGSTGELFF
TRBJ1-2 . . TRBV12-3/TRBV12-4 TGTGCCAGCAGGATGGGGGGAAACTATGGCTACACCTTC CASRMGGNYGYTF
TRBJ1-6 . . TRBV5-4 TGTGCCAGCAGCTTGGAAGGGGGGAGTAATTCACCCCTCCACTTT CASSLEGGSNSPLHF
TRBJ1-1 . . TRBV24-1 TGTGCCACCAGTGGAGGGGGAAGCGCTGAAGCTTTCTTT CATSGGGSAEAFF
TRBJ1-3 . . TRBV19 TGTGCCAGTAGTATAGCCCTACAGATTTCTGGAAACACCATATATTTT CASSIALQISGNTIYF
TRBJ1-2 . . TRBV27 TGTGCCAGTAGTTTATCGTCGGCGGGGCGGGGAGGCTACACCTTC CASSLSSAGRGGYTF
TRBJ2-1 TRBD2 . TRBV7-3 TGTGCCAGCAGCTTACTTGCGGGAGAATACAATGAGCAGTTCTTC CASSLLAGEYNEQFF
TRBJ2-5 TRBD2 . TRBV7-7 TGTGCTAGCAGCACTACTAGCGGGGGAAAGGAGACCCAGTACTTC CASSTTSGGKETQYF
TRBJ1-2 . . TRBV10-3 TGTGCCATCAGAGACGACAAGGGGCTTCTCCGGTTCTATGGCTACACCTTC CAIRDDKGLLRFYGYTF
TRBJ1-5 TRBD1 . TRBV19 TGTGCCAGTAGGTCCCCGGACAGGGTAGGACAGCCCCAGCATTTT CASRSPDRVGQPQHF
TRBJ2-2 . . TRBV9 TGTGCCAGCAGCTCCCGGAGAGGAGCTACCCCGAACACCGGGGAGCTGTTTTTT CASSSRRGATPNTGELFF
TRBJ1-2 . . TRBV19 TGTGCCAGTAGTACCCCTGGGGGGGCGCACGGCTACACCTTC CASSTPGGAHGYTF